These 7 T cell receptor beta chains were sequenced from one sample in a study of blood T cell repertoires in COVID-19. Data came from immunoSEQ multiplex PCR; TCRdb stores just in-frame clones and leaves some out. Among around 31,000 clones listed, roughly nine tenths were seen once. The sample comprised peripheral blood. The origin of the receptors is a man aged 60-69 years with acute or convalescent COVID-19.

The chain has TRBV9 and TRBJ2-1, with 12 positions matching TRBD1. V dropped 4 bases and J dropped 12; count of bases not matched to a gene: 8. There are 14 residues in the CDR3. Germline CDR1 and CDR2: SGDLS and YYNGEE. The CDR3 DNA is TGTGCCAGCAGCCCCGGGACAGGGGGCATGGGGCAGTTCTTC. It yields the protein CASSPGTGGMGQFF.

Here the CDR3 reads CASSQGTSGSYEQYF. CDR3 nucleotides: TGTGCCAGCAGCCAAGGGACTAGCGGGAGTTACGAGCAGTACTTC. The gene calls are TRBV7-2 and TRBJ2-7; 14 bases agree with TRBD2. V shed 5 bases and J 4 bases; nucleotides not matched to a gene: 4. Germline loops: CDR1 SGHTA, CDR2 FQGNSA. The CDR3 has 15 amino acids.

V and J are TRBV29-1 and TRBJ1-2, with D possibly TRBD1 on 6 matching bases. Per the germline V gene, CDR1 is SQVTM and CDR2 is ANQGSEA. Trimming removed 4 bases from V and 3 bases from J, with 9 bases in between. The CDR3 loop spans 12 amino acids. The CDR3 sequence is CSVVSGDYGYTF. The CDR3 bases are TGCAGCGTTGTTTCAGGGGACTATGGCTACACCTTC.

The DNA of the CDR3 is TGTGCCAGCAGCCACTCGGGAGACAACACCGGGGAGCTGTTTTTT. Translated, it gives CASSHSGDNTGELFF. The J gene is TRBJ2-2, the V gene TRBV7-3, with D tentatively TRBD2 (6 bases). The CDR3 consists of 15 residues. From germline, CDR1 is SGHTA and CDR2 FQGTGA. V lost 5 bases to trimming and J lost 2 bases, with 12 bases between them.

V is TRBV15 and J is TRBJ2-7, with a weak D call TRBD2 (6 bases). Germline CDR1 is LNHNV and CDR2 is YYDKDF (reference sequence). The germline V and J ends were trimmed by 0 bases and 0 bases, with 18 bases remaining between them. The length of the CDR3 is 18 residues. The CDR3 region has the DNA TGTGCCACCAGCAGAGATCTTTCCGGGAGAAGGAGCTCCTACGAGCAGTACTTC. This gives the protein CATSRDLSGRRSSYEQYF. Full variable domain (rest looked up from reference TRBV15 and TRBJ2-7): DAMVIQNPRYQVTQFGKPVTLSCSQTLNHNVMYWYQQKSSQAPKLLFHYYDKDFNNEADTPDNFQSRRPNTSFCFLDIRSPGLGDTAMYLCATSRDLSGRRSSYEQYFGPGTRLTVT.

The chain couples TRBV30 to TRBJ1-2, with TRBD1 as a possible D gene (6 bases). The CDR3 extends over 13 amino acids. Trimming took off 2 bases at V and 4 bases at J, with 11 bases between the two ends. Germline CDR1 is GTSNPN and CDR2 is SVGIG (reference sequence). The CDR3 DNA sequence: TGTGCCTGGAGTCAAGTACAGGGCTATGGCTACACCTTC. Translated, it gives CAWSQVQGYGYTF.

This clone was observed a handful of times. This rearrangement joins TRBV7-6 to TRBJ1-4; TRBD1 matches 7 bases. Germline V CDR1 and CDR2: SGHVS, FNYEAQ. V lost 2 bases, J lost 8 bases, and 11 bases stayed unmatched. The CDR3 has 16 amino acids. The DNA for the CDR3 is TGTGCCAGCAGCTTAAATCCCCTGTCAGGGGGGGAAAAACTGTTTTTT. Translation: CASSLNPLSGGEKLFF.